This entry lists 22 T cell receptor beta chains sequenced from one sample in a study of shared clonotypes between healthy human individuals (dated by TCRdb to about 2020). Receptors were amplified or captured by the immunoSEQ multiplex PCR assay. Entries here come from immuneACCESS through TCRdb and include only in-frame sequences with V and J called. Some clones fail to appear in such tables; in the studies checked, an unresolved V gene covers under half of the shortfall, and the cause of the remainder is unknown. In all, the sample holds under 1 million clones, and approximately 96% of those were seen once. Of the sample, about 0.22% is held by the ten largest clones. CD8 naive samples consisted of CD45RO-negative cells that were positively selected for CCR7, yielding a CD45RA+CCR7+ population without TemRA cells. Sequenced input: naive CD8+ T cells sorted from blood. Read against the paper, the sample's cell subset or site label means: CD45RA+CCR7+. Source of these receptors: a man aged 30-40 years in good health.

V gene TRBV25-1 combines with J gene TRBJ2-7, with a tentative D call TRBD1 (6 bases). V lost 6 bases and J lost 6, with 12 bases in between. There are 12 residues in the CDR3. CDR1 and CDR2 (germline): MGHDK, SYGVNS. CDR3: CASRLDSSEQYF. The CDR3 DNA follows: TGTGCCAGCAGGTTGGACAGCTCCGAGCAGTACTTC.

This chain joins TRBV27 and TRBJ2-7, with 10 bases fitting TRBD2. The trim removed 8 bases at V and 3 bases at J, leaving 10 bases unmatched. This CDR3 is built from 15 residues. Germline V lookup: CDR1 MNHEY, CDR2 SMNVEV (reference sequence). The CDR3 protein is CASAPQREGVYEQYF. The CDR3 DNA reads TGTGCCAGCGCCCCGCAGCGGGAGGGTGTCTACGAGCAGTACTTC.

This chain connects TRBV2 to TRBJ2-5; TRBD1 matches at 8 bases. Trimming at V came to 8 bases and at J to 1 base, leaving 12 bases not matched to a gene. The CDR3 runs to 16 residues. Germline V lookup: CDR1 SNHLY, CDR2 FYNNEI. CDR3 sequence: CASVGRDRLSQETQYF. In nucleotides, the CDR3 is TGTGCCAGCGTAGGTCGGGACAGGCTTAGCCAAGAGACCCAGTACTTC.

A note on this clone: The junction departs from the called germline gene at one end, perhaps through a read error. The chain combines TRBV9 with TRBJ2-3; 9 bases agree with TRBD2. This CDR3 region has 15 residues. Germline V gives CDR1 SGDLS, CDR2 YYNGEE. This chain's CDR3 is CASSNPGTSTDTQYF. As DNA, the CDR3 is TGTGCCAGCAGCAATCCCGGGACTAGCACCGATACGCAGTATTTT.

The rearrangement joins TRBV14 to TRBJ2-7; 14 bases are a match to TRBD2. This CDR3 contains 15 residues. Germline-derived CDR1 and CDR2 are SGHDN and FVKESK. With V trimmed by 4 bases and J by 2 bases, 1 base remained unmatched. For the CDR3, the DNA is TGTGCCAGCAGCCTGGGACTAGCGGGAGCCTACGAGCAGTACTTC. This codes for CASSLGLAGAYEQYF.

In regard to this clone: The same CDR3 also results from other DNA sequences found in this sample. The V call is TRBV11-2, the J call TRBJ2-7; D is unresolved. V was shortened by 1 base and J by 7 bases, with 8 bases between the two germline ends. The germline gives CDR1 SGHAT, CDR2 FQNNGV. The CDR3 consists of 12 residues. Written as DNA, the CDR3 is TGTGCCAGCAGCTTAGGGGTGGGGGAGCAGTACTTC. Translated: CASSLGVGEQYF. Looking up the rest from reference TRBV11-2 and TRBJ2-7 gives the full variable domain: EAGVAQSPRYKIIEKRQSVAFWCNPISGHATLYWYQQILGQGPKLLIQFQNNGVVDDSQLPKDRFSAERLKGVDSTLKIQPAKLEDSAVYLCASSLGVGEQYFGPGTRLTVT.

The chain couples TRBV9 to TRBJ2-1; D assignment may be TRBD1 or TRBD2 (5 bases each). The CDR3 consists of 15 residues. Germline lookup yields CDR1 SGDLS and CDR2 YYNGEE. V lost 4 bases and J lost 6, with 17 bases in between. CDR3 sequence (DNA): TGTGCCAGCAGCCCGGGACCCACAACGGGCAATGAGCAGTTCTTC. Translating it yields CASSPGPTTGNEQFF.

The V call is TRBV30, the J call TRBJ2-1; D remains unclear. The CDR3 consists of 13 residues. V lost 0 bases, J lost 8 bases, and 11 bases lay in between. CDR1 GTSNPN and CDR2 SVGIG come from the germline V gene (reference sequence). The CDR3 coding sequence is TGTGCCTGGAGTGTAGGGTTCCGAGATGAGCAGTTCTTC. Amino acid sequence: CAWSVGFRDEQFF.

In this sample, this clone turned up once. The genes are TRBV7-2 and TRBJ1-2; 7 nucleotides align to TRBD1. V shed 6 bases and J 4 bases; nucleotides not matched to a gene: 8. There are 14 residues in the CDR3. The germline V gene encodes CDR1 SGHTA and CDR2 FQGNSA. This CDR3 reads CASRPTGDLYGYTF. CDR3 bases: TGTGCCAGCAGACCCACAGGGGACCTCTATGGCTACACCTTC. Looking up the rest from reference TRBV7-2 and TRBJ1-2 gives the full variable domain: GAGVSQSPSNKVTEKGKDVELRCDPISGHTALYWYRQSLGQGLEFLIYFQGNSAPDKSGLPSDRFSAERTGGSVSTLTIQRTQQEDSAVYLCASRPTGDLYGYTFGSGTRLTVV.

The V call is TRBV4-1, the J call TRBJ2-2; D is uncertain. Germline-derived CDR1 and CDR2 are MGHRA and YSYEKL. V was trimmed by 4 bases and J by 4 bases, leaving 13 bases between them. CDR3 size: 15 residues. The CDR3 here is CASSLNFLATGELFF. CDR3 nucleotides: TGCGCCAGCAGCCTGAACTTTCTTGCCACCGGGGAGCTGTTTTTT.

CDR3 bases: TGTGCCAGCAGCTCCCCAGTGGGGAGCCGCTATGGCTACACCTTC. Amino acids: CASSSPVGSRYGYTF. The chain carries TRBV7-9 and TRBJ1-2; no firm D call. This CDR3 spans 15 amino acids. V lost 4 bases to trimming and J lost 4 bases, with 16 bases between them. CDR1 and CDR2 from the germline V gene are SEHNR and FQNEAQ (reference sequence).

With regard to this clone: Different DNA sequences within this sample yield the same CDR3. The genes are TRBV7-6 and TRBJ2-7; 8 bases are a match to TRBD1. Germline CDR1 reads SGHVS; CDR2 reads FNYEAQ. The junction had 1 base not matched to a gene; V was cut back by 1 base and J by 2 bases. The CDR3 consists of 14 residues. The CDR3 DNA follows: TGTGCCAGCAGCTTAGGCAGGGGGCCCTACGAGCAGTACTTC. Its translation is CASSLGRGPYEQYF.

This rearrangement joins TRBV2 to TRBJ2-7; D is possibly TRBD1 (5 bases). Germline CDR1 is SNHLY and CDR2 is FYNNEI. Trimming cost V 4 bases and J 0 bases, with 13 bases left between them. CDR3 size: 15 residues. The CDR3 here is CASSGQSSSSYEQYF. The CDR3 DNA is TGTGCCAGCAGTGGACAGAGTTCCAGCTCCTACGAGCAGTACTTC.

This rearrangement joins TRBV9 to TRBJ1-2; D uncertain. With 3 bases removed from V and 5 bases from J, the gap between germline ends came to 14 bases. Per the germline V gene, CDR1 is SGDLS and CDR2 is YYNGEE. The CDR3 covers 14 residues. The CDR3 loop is CASSGNGEGYGYTF. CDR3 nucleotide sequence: TGTGCCAGCAGCGGGAACGGCGAAGGATATGGCTACACCTTC.

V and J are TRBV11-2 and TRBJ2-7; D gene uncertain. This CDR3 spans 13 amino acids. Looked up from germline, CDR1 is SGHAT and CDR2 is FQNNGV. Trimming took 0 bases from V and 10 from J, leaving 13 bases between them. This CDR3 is CASSLDPTLVQYF. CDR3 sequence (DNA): TGTGCCAGCAGCTTAGACCCCACACTCGTACAGTACTTC.

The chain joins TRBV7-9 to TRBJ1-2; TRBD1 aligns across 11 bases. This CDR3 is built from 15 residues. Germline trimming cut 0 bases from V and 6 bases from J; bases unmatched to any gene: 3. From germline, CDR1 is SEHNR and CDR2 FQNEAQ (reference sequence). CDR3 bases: TGTGCCAGCAGCTTAGCGCGGACAGGGGGCGATGGCTACACCTTC. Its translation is CASSLARTGGDGYTF.

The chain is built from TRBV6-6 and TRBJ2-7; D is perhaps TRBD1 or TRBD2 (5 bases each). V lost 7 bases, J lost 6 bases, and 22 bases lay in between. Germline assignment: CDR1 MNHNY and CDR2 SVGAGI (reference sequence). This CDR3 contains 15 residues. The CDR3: CASIETWESGGEQYF. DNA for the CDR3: TGTGCCAGCATTGAAACCTGGGAGTCTGGGGGCGAGCAGTACTTC.

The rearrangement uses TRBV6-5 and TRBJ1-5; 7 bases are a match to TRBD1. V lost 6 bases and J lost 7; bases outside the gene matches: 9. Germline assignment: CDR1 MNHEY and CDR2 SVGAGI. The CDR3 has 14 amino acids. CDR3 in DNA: TGTGCCAGCAGGGGTAGACAGGGTGGCCAGCCCCAGCATTTT. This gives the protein CASRGRQGGQPQHF.

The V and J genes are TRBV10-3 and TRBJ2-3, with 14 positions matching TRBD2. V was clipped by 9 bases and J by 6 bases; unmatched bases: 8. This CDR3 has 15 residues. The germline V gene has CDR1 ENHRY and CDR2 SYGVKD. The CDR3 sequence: CAIKGTSGRFDTQYF. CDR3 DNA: TGTGCCATAAAGGGGACTAGCGGGAGATTTGATACGCAGTATTTT.

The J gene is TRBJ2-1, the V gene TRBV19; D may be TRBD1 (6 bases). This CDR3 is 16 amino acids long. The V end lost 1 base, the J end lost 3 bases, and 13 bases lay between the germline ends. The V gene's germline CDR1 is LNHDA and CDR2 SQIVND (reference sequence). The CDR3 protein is CASSIVGGLVYNEQFF. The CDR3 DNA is TGTGCCAGTAGTATAGTAGGGGGTTTAGTCTACAATGAGCAGTTCTTC.

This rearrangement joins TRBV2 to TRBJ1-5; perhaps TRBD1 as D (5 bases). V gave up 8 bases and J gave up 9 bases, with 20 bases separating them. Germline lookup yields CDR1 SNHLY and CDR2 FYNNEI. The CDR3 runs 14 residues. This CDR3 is CASGDGRDNGPQHF. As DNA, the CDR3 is TGTGCCAGCGGGGACGGACGAGATAATGGGCCCCAGCATTTT. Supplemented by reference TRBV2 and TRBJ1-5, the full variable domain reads EPEVTQTPSHQVTQMGQEVILRCVPISNHLYFYWYRQILGQKVEFLVSFYNNEISEKSEIFDDQFSVERPDGSNFTLKIRSTKLEDSAMYFCASGDGRDNGPQHFGDGTRLSIL.

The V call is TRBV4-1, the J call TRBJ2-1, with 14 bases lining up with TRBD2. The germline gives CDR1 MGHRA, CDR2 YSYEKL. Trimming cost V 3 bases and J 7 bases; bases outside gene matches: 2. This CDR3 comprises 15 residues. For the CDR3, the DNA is TGCGCCAGCAGCCAGAGACTAGCGGGGGGGAATGAGCAGTTCTTC. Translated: CASSQRLAGGNEQFF.